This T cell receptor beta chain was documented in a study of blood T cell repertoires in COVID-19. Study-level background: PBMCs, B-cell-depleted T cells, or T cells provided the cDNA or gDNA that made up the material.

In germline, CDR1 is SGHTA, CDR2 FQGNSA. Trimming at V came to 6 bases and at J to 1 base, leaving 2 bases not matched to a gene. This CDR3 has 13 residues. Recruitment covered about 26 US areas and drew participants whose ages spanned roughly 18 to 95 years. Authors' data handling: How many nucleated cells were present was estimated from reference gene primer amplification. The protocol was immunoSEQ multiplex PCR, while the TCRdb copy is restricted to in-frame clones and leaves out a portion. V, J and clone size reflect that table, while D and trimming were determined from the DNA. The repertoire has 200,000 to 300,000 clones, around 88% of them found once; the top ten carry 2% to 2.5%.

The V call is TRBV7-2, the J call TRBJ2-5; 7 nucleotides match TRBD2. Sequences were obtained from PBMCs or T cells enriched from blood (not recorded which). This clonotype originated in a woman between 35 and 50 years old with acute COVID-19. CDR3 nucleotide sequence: TGTGCCAGCAGACGGACTAGCCAAGAGACCCAGTACTTC. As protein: CASRRTSQETQYF.